Sequencing of this T cell receptor beta chain was carried out in a study of T cell responses to AZD1222 COVID-19 vaccine. Assay: immunoSEQ multiplex PCR; the TCRdb copy retains only in-frame clones and omits some. The table records about 130,000 clones, about 93% of them present only once. Study observations and caveats: Only a handful of individuals given AZD1222 were seropositive at baseline. Reportedly, nearly half of unique spike TCRs recognized epitopes outside B.1.351/B.1.1.7 mutations. Breadth and depth of Spike-specific TCRs rose after two AZD1222 doses.

Remarks on this clone: Antigen specificity is unknown.

V was clipped by 8 bases and J by 7 bases, with 9 bases between them. Germline V gene lookup returns CDR1 SNHLY and CDR2 FYNNEI. The CDR3 contains 11 residues. J is TRBJ2-1 and V is TRBV2, with D unresolved. The starting material was peripheral blood, obtained 28 days after the second AZD1222 dose. The clonotype comes from an adult who received the AZD1222 COVID-19 vaccine. The CDR3 sequence is CASCIGNEQFF. CDR3 nucleotides: TGTGCCAGCTGTATTGGGAATGAGCAGTTCTTC. Full variable domain (remainder filled in from reference TRBV2 and TRBJ2-1): EPEVTQTPSHQVTQMGQEVILRCVPISNHLYFYWYRQILGQKVEFLVSFYNNEISEKSEIFDDQFSVERPDGSNFTLKIRSTKLEDSAMYFCASCIGNEQFFGPGTRLTVL.